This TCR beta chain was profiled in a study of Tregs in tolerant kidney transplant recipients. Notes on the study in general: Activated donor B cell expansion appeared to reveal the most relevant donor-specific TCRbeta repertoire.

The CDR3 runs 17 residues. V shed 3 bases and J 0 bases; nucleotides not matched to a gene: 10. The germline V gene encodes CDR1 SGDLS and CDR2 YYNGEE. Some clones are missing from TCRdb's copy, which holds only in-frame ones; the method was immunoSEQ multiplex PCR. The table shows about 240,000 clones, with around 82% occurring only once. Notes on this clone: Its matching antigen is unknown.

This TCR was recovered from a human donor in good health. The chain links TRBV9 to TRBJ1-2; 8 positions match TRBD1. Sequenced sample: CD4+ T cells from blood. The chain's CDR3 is CASSADRGRGSNYGYTF. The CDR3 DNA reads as TGTGCCAGCAGCGCCGACAGGGGAAGGGGATCTAACTATGGCTACACCTTC.